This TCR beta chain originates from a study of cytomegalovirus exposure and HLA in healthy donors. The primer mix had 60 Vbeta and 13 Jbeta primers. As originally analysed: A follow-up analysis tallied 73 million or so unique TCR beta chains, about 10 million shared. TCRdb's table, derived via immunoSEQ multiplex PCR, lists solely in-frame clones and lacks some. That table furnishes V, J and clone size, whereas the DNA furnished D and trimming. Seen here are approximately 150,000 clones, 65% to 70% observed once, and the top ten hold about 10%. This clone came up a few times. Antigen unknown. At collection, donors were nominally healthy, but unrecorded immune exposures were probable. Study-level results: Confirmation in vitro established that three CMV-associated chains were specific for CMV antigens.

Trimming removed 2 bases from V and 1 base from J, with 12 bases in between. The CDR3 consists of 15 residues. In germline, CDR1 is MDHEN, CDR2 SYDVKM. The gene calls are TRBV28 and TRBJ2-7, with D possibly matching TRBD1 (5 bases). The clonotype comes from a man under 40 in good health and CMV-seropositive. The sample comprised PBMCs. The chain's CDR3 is CASSLRGLLSYEQYF. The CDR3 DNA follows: TGTGCCAGCAGTTTAAGGGGCCTGTTATCCTACGAGCAGTACTTC.